The 14 T cell receptor beta chains reported below all come from one sample, sequenced in a study of memory CD4+ T cells and cytomegalovirus serostatus. The method was immunoSEQ multiplex PCR; TCRdb's version includes in-frame clones alone and lacks a portion of them. The data contain about 82,000 clones, over 80% of them singletons. The sort gate was single viable CD3+CD4+CD8-CD45RO+ cells for memory CD4+ T cells. The sequenced sample was memory CD4+ T cells from blood. The origin of the receptors is an adult in good health and CMV-seronegative.

The chain carries TRBV5-4 and TRBJ1-2; possibly TRBD1 for D (5 bases). This CDR3 spans 14 amino acids. Trimming left V 5 bases short and J 0 bases short, with 11 bases between. Germline lookup yields CDR1 SGHNT and CDR2 YYREEE (reference sequence). The CDR3 spells CASRRDAANYGYTF. The CDR3 nucleotides read TGTGCCAGCAGGCGGGACGCTGCTAACTATGGCTACACCTTC.

The V gene is TRBV20-1, the J gene TRBJ2-1; no firm D call. V dropped 2 bases and J dropped 12 bases, with 11 bases sitting between them. CDR3 length: 11 amino acids. Germline assignment: CDR1 DFQATT and CDR2 SNEGSKA (reference sequence). The CDR3 nucleotides read TGCAGTGCTAGAACCTCTTGGGGGCAGTTCTTC. Amino acids: CSARTSWGQFF.

CDR3 coding DNA: TGTGCCAGTAGTCCCCGGACGGGTGAAGCTTTCTTT. Encoded protein: CASSPRTGEAFF. V usage is TRBV19 and J usage is TRBJ1-1; D gene unclear. Germline assignment: CDR1 LNHDA and CDR2 SQIVND (reference sequence). CDR3 size: 12 residues. V lost 5 bases, J lost 7 bases, and 11 bases lay in between.

This sequence joins TRBV28 and TRBJ1-2, with TRBD1 matching 8 bases. CDR1 is MDHEN and CDR2 is SYDVKM in the germline V gene. CDR3 length: 16 residues. With V trimmed by 6 bases and J by 5 bases, 14 bases remained unmatched. CDR3 sequence (DNA): TGTGCCAGCAGCAGGCTTGCCGGACAGGGACTTTATGGCTACACCTTC. This gives the protein CASSRLAGQGLYGYTF.

The rearrangement joins TRBV7-9 to TRBJ2-6; 11 nucleotides match TRBD1. CDR1 and CDR2 from the germline V gene are SEHNR and FQNEAQ (reference sequence). With V trimmed by 6 bases and J by 0 bases, 7 bases remained unmatched. CDR3 size: 18 residues. CDR3 in DNA: TGTGCCAGCAGGGGACGGGACAGGGGGAACTCTGGGGCCAACGTCCTGACTTTC. Protein: CASRGRDRGNSGANVLTF.

The chain couples TRBV11-2 to TRBJ1-1, with TRBD1 as a possible D gene (5 bases). The CDR3 spans 17 residues. CDR1 SGHAT and CDR2 FQNNGV come from the germline V gene. The germline V and J ends were trimmed by 1 base and 3 bases, with 18 bases remaining between them. The CDR3 here is CASSLGRGGRQHTEAFF. DNA of the CDR3: TGTGCCAGCAGCTTAGGTCGTGGCGGGCGACAGCACACTGAAGCTTTCTTT.

The V call is TRBV18, the J call TRBJ2-1; 7 bases fit TRBD2. The CDR3 contains 14 residues. From germline, CDR1 is KGHSH and CDR2 LQKENI. V lost 5 bases to trimming and J lost 4 bases; unmatched junction nucleotides: 5. The CDR3 here is CASSASGDYNEQFF. In DNA form, the CDR3 reads TGTGCCAGCTCAGCTAGCGGAGATTACAATGAGCAGTTCTTC.

V and J are TRBV18 and TRBJ1-3; D uncertain. CDR1 KGHSH and CDR2 LQKENI come from the germline V gene. CDR3 size: 14 residues. Trimming left V 7 bases short and J 0 bases short, with 10 bases between. DNA of the CDR3: TGTGCCAGCTTCTCGCGGGGCTCTGGAAACACCATATATTTT. Translating it yields CASFSRGSGNTIYF.

In this sample, this clone turned up a few times. The chain employs TRBV29-1 and TRBJ1-1, with D perhaps TRBD1 (5 bases). This CDR3 comprises 14 residues. The germline V gene has CDR1 SQVTM and CDR2 ANQGSEA. Trimming removed 5 bases from V and 6 bases from J, with 19 bases in between. CDR3 sequence (DNA): TGCAGCGTTCGCATCCCAGGGAGAGGAGCTGAAGCTTTCTTT. It yields the protein CSVRIPGRGAEAFF.

The chain is built from TRBV11-2 and TRBJ1-1, with 7 bases fitting TRBD1. Germline trimming cut 3 bases from V and 1 base from J; bases unmatched to any gene: 2. Germline loops: CDR1 SGHAT, CDR2 FQNNGV. This CDR3 has 14 residues. CDR3 in amino acids: CASSFTGANTEAFF. The CDR3 nucleotides read TGTGCCAGCAGCTTCACAGGGGCGAACACTGAAGCTTTCTTT. The full variable domain, in which reference TRBV11-2 and TRBJ1-1 provide the parts outside the CDR3, is EAGVAQSPRYKIIEKRQSVAFWCNPISGHATLYWYQQILGQGPKLLIQFQNNGVVDDSQLPKDRFSAERLKGVDSTLKIQPAKLEDSAVYLCASSFTGANTEAFFGQGTRLTVV.

The V and J genes are TRBV5-1 and TRBJ1-3; D uncertain. Germline V gene data show CDR1 as SGHRS and CDR2 as YFSETQ. V lost 1 base and J lost 4, with 12 bases in between. This CDR3 is built from 15 residues. The CDR3 sequence: CASSLTIGEGNTIYF. The CDR3, as DNA: TGCGCCAGCAGCTTGACGATCGGGGAGGGAAACACCATATATTTT.

The chain recombines TRBV30 with TRBJ1-6; D unclear. CDR1 GTSNPN and CDR2 SVGIG come from the germline V gene (reference sequence). CDR3 length equals 15 residues. The germline V and J ends were trimmed by 1 base and 0 bases, with 7 bases remaining between them. The CDR3 region is CAWSAALSYNSPLHF. The CDR3 coding sequence is TGTGCCTGGAGTGCGGCTCTCTCCTATAATTCACCCCTCCACTTT.

This chain uses TRBV9 with TRBJ2-5, with D possibly called TRBD1 or TRBD2 (5 bases each). Trimming cost V 1 base and J 9 bases, with 19 bases left between them. There are 15 residues in the CDR3. Germline values: CDR1 SGDLS, CDR2 YYNGEE. As DNA, the CDR3 is TGTGCCAGCAGCGTAAGGTGGGACGGTTCCCCGGCCCAGTACTTC. It codes for CASSVRWDGSPAQYF.

This chain links TRBV6-5 with TRBJ1-6; 10 nucleotides agree with TRBD1. Germline values: CDR1 MNHEY, CDR2 SVGAGI. The trim removed 4 bases at V and 9 bases at J, leaving 6 bases unmatched. The CDR3 is 15 amino acids. The CDR3 sequence is CASSWEDRGTSPLHF. In DNA, the CDR3 is TGTGCCAGCAGTTGGGAGGACAGGGGGACTTCACCCCTCCACTTT.